Listed here are 28 T cell receptor beta chains from one sample, sequenced in a study of T cells expressing NK-cell markers. From its re-call of the 5' RACE reads, TCRdb lists each CDR3 protein once, without DNA. The repertoire table contains around 260,000 distinct CDR3 sequences. The sequenced sample consisted of blood T cells: a sorted CD56 or NKG2C T cell subset, CD4+ or CD8+ T cells, or bulk PBMC T cells (not recorded which). The origin of the receptors is a woman aged 18 to 75 in good health.

This chain connects TRBV11-2 to TRBJ1-2; TCRdb picks TRBD1, but there is no DNA to check that call. The CDR3 length is 13 residues. Germline V gene data show CDR1 as SGHAT and CDR2 as FQNNGV. CDR3 residues: CASSSGQGGGYTF.

The chain uses TRBV10-3 and TRBJ2-1. The germline V gene encodes CDR1 ENHRY and CDR2 SYGVKD. The CDR3 contains 12 residues. Here the CDR3 reads CAISGETLEQFF.

The chain uses TRBV12-3 or TRBV12-4 and TRBJ2-7. The CDR3 consists of 14 residues. The CDR3 here is CATKETDRSYEQYF.

The rearrangement uses TRBV7-2 and TRBJ2-3; TCRdb lists TRBD1, though no DNA is available to test this call. Germline CDR1 is SGHTA and CDR2 is FQGNSA. The CDR3 totals 14 residues. The CDR3 loop is CASSSYGEGDTQYF.

The J gene is TRBJ2-1, the V gene TRBV6-1; TCRdb picks TRBD2, but there is no DNA to check that call. Germline CDR1 reads MNHNS; CDR2 reads SASEGT. This CDR3 has 14 residues. CDR3 loop: CASSTLGGRAEQFF.

The chain couples TRBV18 to TRBJ2-1; TCRdb picks TRBD2, but there is no DNA to check that call. The CDR3 is made up of 16 amino acids. In germline, CDR1 is KGHSH, CDR2 LQKENI. CDR3 residues: CASSPMVAGGYNEQFF.

The chain couples TRBV7-2 to TRBJ1-3; TCRdb proposes TRBD1, but this gene call is untestable without DNA. CDR1 and CDR2 (germline): SGHTA, FQGNSA. The length of the CDR3 is 14 residues. The CDR3 reads CASSRGLSGNTIYF.

The chain combines TRBV20-1 with TRBJ2-5; TCRdb picks TRBD2, but there is no DNA to check that call. Germline V lookup: CDR1 DFQATT, CDR2 SNEGSKA (reference sequence). The CDR3 length is 14 residues. Here the CDR3 reads CSARFGTSGETQYF.

The V and J genes are TRBV28 and TRBJ1-2; the TRBD1 assignment by TCRdb is unverifiable without DNA. Germline V gene lookup returns CDR1 MDHEN and CDR2 SYDVKM. The CDR3 has 13 amino acids. The CDR3 sequence: CASSLSEGYGYTF.

The chain employs TRBV5-1 and TRBJ1-1. Germline values: CDR1 SGHRS, CDR2 YFSETQ. The CDR3 is 14 residues long. CDR3 protein: CASSADNQNTEAFF.

The chain employs TRBV5-1 and TRBJ2-7; TCRdb calls TRBD1, which cannot be checked without DNA. Germline V CDR1 and CDR2: SGHRS, YFSETQ. The CDR3 has 13 amino acids. The CDR3 region is CASSLVPGGEQYF.

The genes are TRBV24-1 and TRBJ2-1; TCRdb's assignment of TRBD1 cannot be checked, as there is no DNA. Germline V lookup: CDR1 KGHDR, CDR2 SFDVKD. The CDR3 sequence is 15 residues long. The CDR3 reads CATAGGTGGLGEQFF.

The chain employs TRBV6-5 and TRBJ1-3; as DNA is missing, the TRBD1 call by TCRdb cannot be tested. Germline values: CDR1 MNHEY, CDR2 SVGAGI. The CDR3 runs to 17 residues. The CDR3 loop reads CASSYSGQSFSGNTIYF.

The genes are TRBV7-2 and TRBJ2-3; TCRdb lists TRBD1, though no DNA is available to test this call. The CDR3 has 15 amino acids. Germline V CDR1 and CDR2: SGHTA, FQGNSA. The CDR3 sequence is CASSLRGPRTDTQYF.

The V and J genes are TRBV19 and TRBJ2-2; the D call of TRBD1 rests on TCRdb alone, since no DNA is present to check it. The germline V gene encodes CDR1 LNHDA and CDR2 SQIVND (reference sequence). This CDR3 comprises 14 residues. The CDR3 sequence: CARQDRGGTGELFF.

This chain joins TRBV6-1 and TRBJ2-5; TCRdb picks TRBD2, but there is no DNA to check that call. The CDR3 has 13 amino acids. The germline V gene encodes CDR1 MNHNS and CDR2 SASEGT. Here the CDR3 reads CATKHRRVETQYF.

The gene calls are TRBV4-2 and TRBJ1-1; the TCRdb call, TRBD1, lacks DNA for checking. Per germline, CDR1 LGHNA and CDR2 YNFKEQ. The CDR3 is 17 amino acids. The chain's CDR3 is CASSQLGGRGLRTEAFF.

The chain carries TRBV7-3 and TRBJ2-1; there is no DNA to check the TCRdb D call of TRBD2. The CDR3 contains 16 residues. Germline V lookup: CDR1 SGHTA, CDR2 FQGTGA. The CDR3 spells CASSQEKSGPNNEQFF. Looking up the rest from reference TRBV7-3 and TRBJ2-1 gives the full variable domain: GAGVSQTPSNKVTEKGKYVELRCDPISGHTALYWYRQSLGQGPEFLIYFQGTGAADDSGLPNDRFFAVRPEGSVSTLKIQRTERGDSAVYLCASSQEKSGPNNEQFFGPGTRLTVL.

The rearrangement joins TRBV3-1 to TRBJ1-6; TCRdb's assignment of TRBD1 cannot be checked, as there is no DNA. CDR1 is LGHDT, CDR2 YNNKEL, per germline (reference sequence). CDR3 size: 17 residues. CDR3 in amino acids: CASSQGDRIPLGSPLHF.

The chain has TRBV2 and TRBJ2-7; absent DNA, TCRdb's TRBD1 call cannot be checked. This CDR3 has 15 residues. Germline loops: CDR1 SNHLY, CDR2 FYNNEI. This CDR3 is CASSPRQGASYEQYF.

The genes are TRBV12-3 or TRBV12-4 and TRBJ1-5. This CDR3 has 15 amino acids. The CDR3: CASSSGDGSNQPQHF.

The chain links TRBV20-1 to TRBJ2-5; lacking DNA, the TRBD2 call made by TCRdb goes unchecked. Looked up from germline, CDR1 is DFQATT and CDR2 is SNEGSKA (reference sequence). The CDR3 consists of 13 residues. The CDR3 is CSPKTSGVTSQYF.

The V gene is TRBV30, the J gene TRBJ1-2. The length of the CDR3 is 12 residues. Germline V gene lookup returns CDR1 GTSNPN and CDR2 SVGIG (reference sequence). The CDR3 is CAWTVSNYGYTF.

The chain combines TRBV18 with TRBJ1-1. The germline CDR1 and CDR2 sequences are KGHSH and LQKENI. This CDR3 is 14 amino acids long. The CDR3 loop is CASSPRRGNTEAFF.

V gene TRBV20-1 combines with J gene TRBJ2-7; checking the TCRdb D call of TRBD1 is not possible without DNA. This CDR3 has 12 residues. In germline, CDR1 is DFQATT, CDR2 SNEGSKA (reference sequence). CDR3 sequence: CSAPGTLYEQYF.

V usage is TRBV16 and J usage is TRBJ1-2; TCRdb's assignment of TRBD1 cannot be checked, as there is no DNA. Germline values: CDR1 KGHSY, CDR2 FQNENV. This CDR3 contains 15 residues. CDR3 residues: CASSLSTGAVYGYTF.

This chain connects TRBV4-2 to TRBJ2-1; TCRdb proposes TRBD2, but this gene call is untestable without DNA. The CDR3 extends over 13 amino acids. The germline V gene encodes CDR1 LGHNA and CDR2 YNFKEQ. This chain's CDR3 is CASSPKGANEQFF.

The genes are TRBV5-4 and TRBJ2-7; TCRdb's assignment of TRBD1 cannot be checked, as there is no DNA. The CDR3 spans 15 residues. Germline CDR1 reads SGHNT; CDR2 reads YYREEE (reference sequence). CDR3 loop: CASSSPQQGSYEQYF.